This T cell receptor beta chain is from a study of cytomegalovirus exposure and HLA in healthy donors (dated by TCRdb to about 2017). A note on the overall study: A later analysis indicated that the roughly 130 validation repertoires were generated on the platform also employed for the 670 or so repertoires of the first cohort. The study aimed to test whether signatures of past pathogen exposure could be identified by cataloging public T cell receptors. Along with the approximately 670-subject first cohort, a separate validation cohort of 120 different subjects was used. To predict cytomegalovirus infection status, the study brought together high-throughput TCR immunosequencing, statistical association of individual TCRs with disease status, and machine learning. Overall study outcomes, separate from this receptor: In a later analysis, TCRs clustered in the first cohort were found to also tend to co-occur in the roughly 110 validation repertoires, with over 90% of cluster scores above 0. The classifier was reported to diagnose cytomegalovirus status with high specificity and sensitivity in both the original cohort and the validation cohort. In vitro tests confirmed that three of the cytomegalovirus-associated TCR beta chains recognize cytomegalovirus antigens. It was suggested by the authors that the approach could potentially be generalized to other disease states and immunological phenotypes. In the study, around 160 TCR beta chains were listed as associated with cytomegalovirus. While some public TCRs were present in many individuals, most TCR sequences turned up only very rarely across donors. A later analysis had no HLA typing for the validation cohort, so co-occurrence there was scored across all 110 or so repertoires.

The donors belonged to the validation cohort of around 130 subjects, which was separate from the roughly 670-subject first cohort. Receptor libraries were prepared by the immunoSEQ multiplex PCR assay. In the authors' own workflow: A statistical classification framework was built for diagnosing cytomegalovirus status from the catalog of TCR beta chain sequences. TCRdb provides this immuneACCESS table in a form limited to in-frame rearrangements. Some clones are lacking; in checked studies, under half of them reflect an unresolved V gene, and why the rest are absent is not known. Clonal size and the V and J genes are those of that table, whereas D and trimming came from the DNA. In all, the sample holds over 200,000 clones, and around 90% of those were seen once. In total, the top ten clones hold about 2.7% of the sample. Regarding this clone: Its target antigen remains unknown. Per-base qualities were not stored, and no clone one base away is much larger.

What was sequenced was PBMCs. This TCR was sampled from a woman aged 18-30 years in good health and CMV-seronegative.

CDR3 region: CASTARLAGGNEQFF. The DNA is as follows: TGTGCCAGCACCGCAAGACTAGCGGGGGGGAATGAGCAGTTCTTC. This chain is built from TRBV6-5 and TRBJ2-1; TRBD2 aligns with 14 central bases. The CDR3 starts with the cysteine, ends with the phenylalanine, and has 15 residues. Only CDR3 DNA remains: 45 bases, in frame from the first base. The germline V and J ends show losses of 7 bases and 7 bases respectively, and no gene match explains 6 bases of the junction. The CDR1 and CDR2 encoded by the germline V gene are MNHEY and SVGAGI.